Listed below are T cell receptor beta chains from one sample, sequenced in a study of radiation and T cells in renal cell carcinoma. The repertoire was sequenced with immunoSEQ multiplex PCR; TCRdb's copy has only in-frame clones and lacks some. Found here are some 100,000 clones, 70% to 85% of them singletons; the top ten hold almost 6.5%. Specimen: blood, collected from a patient whose treatment included radiotherapy and nephrectomy. The receptors come from a man between 60 and 75 years old with renal cell carcinoma. The CDR3 runs from the conserved cysteine through the conserved F or W. The order of the fields is clone size, J gene, V gene, D gene, CDR3 DNA, CDR3 protein. The D gene is left open where the match is weak. The size field is filled for only some rows; it gives once, few, many or a size class.

. TRBJ1-5 TRBV6-1 . TGTGCCAGCAGTGAAAATCGCAATCAGCCCCAGCATTTT CASSENRNQPQHF
. TRBJ1-1 TRBV30 . TGTGCCTGGAGTGTAGGGGGGGGTTACACTGAAGCTTTCTTT CAWSVGGGYTEAFF
once TRBJ1-2 TRBV5-4 TRBD1 TGTGCCAGCAGCTCGACAGGGAGACATATGGCCTACACCTTC CASSSTGRHMAYTF
. TRBJ2-2 TRBV7-9 . TGTGCCAGCAGCTTCCCAGGGGAGCTGTTTTTT CASSFPGELFF
few TRBJ2-2 TRBV4-3 . TGCGCCAGCAGCCAGGTCTACAGGGCTAACACCGGGGAGCTGTTTTTT CASSQVYRANTGELFF
. TRBJ2-3 TRBV5-1 . TGCGCCAGCAGCTTGGTAGCCCAGAGCACAGATACGCAGTATTTT CASSLVAQSTDTQYF
. TRBJ1-2 TRBV9 . TGTGCCAGCAGCGTAAGTCCCCGAGGACTAGGCTACACCTTC CASSVSPRGLGYTF
. TRBJ2-1 TRBV2 TRBD2 TGTGCCAGCAGTGAGTTAGCGGGTAGCTCCTACAATGAGCAGTTCTTC CASSELAGSSYNEQFF
. TRBJ2-7 TRBV9 . TGTGCCAGCAGCCCTCGACTCGAGGGGTCCTACGAGCAGTACTTC CASSPRLEGSYEQYF
. TRBJ2-7 TRBV7-2 . TGTGCCAGCAGCTTAGCCCCAGGGGGGGTTCAATACGAGCAGTACTTC CASSLAPGGVQYEQYF
. TRBJ2-1 TRBV5-1 . TGCGCCAGCAGCTTGGAACCGTCGGTCGAACAGTTCTTC CASSLEPSVEQFF
. TRBJ1-2 TRBV29-1 . TGCAGCGCCCAAACATACACTGGCTACACCTTC CSAQTYTGYTF
. TRBJ1-3 TRBV15 TRBD1 TGTGCCACCAGCAGAGATTTGGGACAGGGTGAGGTTAGGTCTGGAAACACCATATATTTT CATSRDLGQGEVRSGNTIYF
. TRBJ2-5 TRBV5-1 . TGCGCCAGCAGCTTGGGTTCGGGGTTTTGGGAGACCCAGTACTTC CASSLGSGFWETQYF
. TRBJ2-1 TRBV27 . TGTGCCAGCAGTTTTACCAGGGTGGGGGTCAATGAGCAGTTCTTC CASSFTRVGVNEQFF
. TRBJ1-2 TRBV18 TRBD1 TGTGCCAGCGCACCAAATACCGGGACAGTGATCTATGGCTACACCTTC CASAPNTGTVIYGYTF
. TRBJ2-7 TRBV18 . TGTGCCAGCTCACCAGAGGGTGGCGAGCAGTACTTC CASSPEGGEQYF
few TRBJ2-1 TRBV5-1 TRBD2 TGCGCCAGCAGCCCGACTAGCGGGAGGGCGAATGAGCAGTTCTTC CASSPTSGRANEQFF
. TRBJ2-5 TRBV15 TRBD1 TGTGCCACCCGACAGGGGGCCCGGGGGGAGACCCAGTACTTC CATRQGARGETQYF
. TRBJ1-5 TRBV23-1 . TGCGCCAGCAGTCAATCGTGGGAGACCAATCAGCCCCAGCATTTT CASSQSWETNQPQHF